The sequence of this T cell receptor beta chain was determined in a study of T cell changes during pregnancy in multiple sclerosis. TCRdb's copy holds only in-frame clones and misses some; the assay was immunoSEQ multiplex PCR. The table has 20,000 to 25,000 clones, about 91% seen once; the top ten hold about 0.7%. The junction had 4 bases not matched to a gene; V was cut back by 4 bases and J by 3 bases. This CDR3 has 14 residues. Looked up from germline, CDR1 is SGHRS and CDR2 is YFSETQ. This receptor was obtained from a female donor with multiple sclerosis, enrolled in a pregnancy study. V is TRBV5-1 and J is TRBJ2-1; 7 bases match TRBD1. Source: CD4+ T cells from peripheral blood mononuclear cells, taken in the third trimester of pregnancy. Here the CDR3 DNA reads TGCGCCAGCAGCAAGGGACAGCTCTACAATGAGCAGTTCTTC. Protein sequence: CASSKGQLYNEQFF.